A selection of T cell receptor beta chains follows, all from one sample in a study of blood T cells in healthy people across ages. TCRdb itself ran the 5' RACE reads through MiXCR, one entry per CDR3 protein. Here the sample spans 1.5 million or so distinct CDR3 sequences, roughly two fifths being singletons. The sample taken for sequencing was blood. All receptors come from a woman in her late teens or twenties in good health. Each CDR3 is given with its conserved first and last residue. The D gene is left open where the match is weak. Where a row states a size, it is once, few, many or the class of an expanded clone; other rows omit it.

V,J,D,size,CDR3,DNA
TRBV27,TRBJ2-7,NA,few,CASPLFGPFSYEQYF,TGTGCCAGCCCCTTGTTTGGACCCTTCTCCTACGAGCAGTACTTC
TRBV29-1,TRBJ2-1,TRBD1,NA,CSVTGGNEQFF,TGCAGCGTCACAGGGGGCAATGAGCAGTTCTTC
TRBV20-1,TRBJ2-7,NA,NA,CSARDNPAGRDEQYF,TGCAGTGCTAGAGATAATCCCGCAGGTCGGGACGAGCAGTACTTC
TRBV30,TRBJ1-4,NA,NA,CAWSNRLNEKLFF,TGTGCCTGGAGCAACAGGTTAAATGAAAAACTGTTTTTT
TRBV5-1,TRBJ1-2,NA,NA,CASSALPGDGYTF,TGCGCCAGCAGCGCTCTCCCAGGGGACGGCTACACCTTC
TRBV29-1,TRBJ2-1,TRBD2,NA,CSVGWLAGASSYNEQFF,TGCAGCGTTGGATGGCTAGCGGGGGCTAGCTCCTACAATGAGCAGTTCTTC
TRBV7-2,TRBJ1-2,NA,NA,CASTYYSILAPDYGYTF,TGTGCCAGCACCTATTATTCCATCTTGGCCCCTGACTATGGCTACACCTTC
TRBV16,TRBJ1-1,NA,few,CASSQRGSEAFF,TGTGCCAGCAGCCAAAGGGGTTCTGAAGCTTTCTTT
TRBV10-3,TRBJ2-7,NA,NA,CAISDGGSEQYF,TGTGCCATCAGTGATGGGGGCTCCGAGCAGTACTTC
TRBV10-3,TRBJ2-1,NA,few,CAISESMGEQFF,TGTGCCATCAGTGAGTCAATGGGTGAGCAGTTCTTC
TRBV29-1,TRBJ2-7,TRBD1,NA,CSAVGTGNSYEQYF,TGCAGCGCCGTCGGGACAGGGAACTCCTACGAGCAGTACTTC
TRBV20-1,TRBJ2-5,TRBD1,NA,CSPRDRVRETQYF,TGCAGTCCAAGGGACAGGGTGAGGGAGACCCAGTACTTC
TRBV4-1,TRBJ1-2,NA,few,CASSQVAGLSNYGYTF,TGCGCCAGCAGCCAGGTGGCAGGGTTATCTAACTATGGCTACACCTTC
TRBV29-1,TRBJ2-3,NA,few,CSVVLAAYTQYF,TGCAGCGTTGTCCTAGCCGCCTATACGCAGTATTTT
TRBV2,TRBJ2-7,NA,few,CASSSGTPSYEQYF,TGTGCCAGCAGCTCCGGGACACCTTCTTACGAGCAGTACTTC
TRBV27,TRBJ1-1,NA,NA,CASSSLGAAMNTEAFF,TGTGCCAGCAGCTCATTGGGGGCAGCTATGAACACTGAAGCTTTCTTT
TRBV12-3/TRBV12-4,TRBJ2-3,NA,NA,CASSLVQSTDTQYF,TGTGCCAGCAGTTTGGTTCAGTCCACAGATACGCAGTATTTT
TRBV6-2/TRBV6-3,TRBJ2-1,TRBD2,NA,CASSWSSGRARNNEQFF,TGTGCCAGCAGTTGGTCTAGCGGGAGGGCCCGTAACAATGAGCAGTTCTTC
TRBV13,TRBJ2-1,NA,NA,CASSAFSENEQFF,TGTGCCAGCAGCGCATTCAGTGAGAATGAGCAGTTCTTC
TRBV15,TRBJ2-1,NA,few,CATSRVVGPYNEQFF,TGTGCCACCAGCAGAGTAGTGGGCCCTTACAATGAGCAGTTCTTC
TRBV29-1,TRBJ1-2,NA,once,CSGAGSGYGYTF,TGCAGCGGGGCCGGGAGCGGCTATGGCTACACCTTC
TRBV10-3,TRBJ2-2,TRBD1,NA,CAISESGQGLAGELFF,TGTGCCATCAGTGAGTCCGGACAGGGGCTGGCCGGGGAGCTGTTTTTT
TRBV6-5,TRBJ2-1,NA,NA,CASSYWGGDNEQFF,TGTGCCAGCAGTTACTGGGGCGGAGACAATGAGCAGTTCTTC
TRBV20-1,TRBJ1-2,NA,NA,CSARDQRNYGYTF,TGCAGTGCTAGAGATCAACGGAACTATGGCTACACCTTC
TRBV20-1,TRBJ2-1,TRBD2,few,CSATGLAGGVVYNEQFF,TGCAGTGCTACGGGACTAGCGGGAGGAGTGGTCTACAATGAGCAGTTCTTC
TRBV4-3,TRBJ1-2,NA,NA,CASSQISGTFQRYTF,TGCGCCAGCAGCCAAATATCCGGGACCTTTCAACGGTACACCTTC
TRBV29-1,TRBJ2-3,NA,few,CSVEPGVGPDTQYF,TGCAGCGTTGAGCCGGGGGTAGGGCCAGATACGCAGTATTTT
TRBV24-1,TRBJ2-3,NA,few,CATSGVSAERSGTDTQYF,TGTGCCACCAGTGGGGTAAGTGCGGAGCGGAGTGGCACAGATACGCAGTATTTT
TRBV6-1,TRBJ2-3,NA,NA,CASSTDYLDTQYF,TGTGCCAGCAGTACGGACTACCTGGATACGCAGTATTTT
TRBV20-1,TRBJ2-2,TRBD2,NA,CSAGVPSGSYTGELFF,TGCAGTGCTGGAGTTCCTAGCGGGAGTTACACCGGGGAGCTGTTTTTT
TRBV9,TRBJ1-4,TRBD1,few,CASSAGDRTTNEKLFF,TGTGCCAGCAGCGCAGGGGACAGAACAACTAATGAAAAACTGTTTTTT
TRBV29-1,TRBJ2-3,TRBD2,NA,CSVEFVASGRRGVTDTQYF,TGCAGCGTTGAATTTGTAGCTAGCGGGAGGCGGGGGGTCACAGACACGCAGTATTTT
TRBV7-6,TRBJ1-4,NA,NA,CACSLEPGEKLFF,TGTGCCTGCAGCTTAGAACCCGGTGAAAAACTGTTTTTT
TRBV7-3,TRBJ2-3,NA,few,CASSVITTDTQYF,TGTGCCAGCAGCGTAATAACCACAGATACGCAGTATTTT
TRBV28,TRBJ2-6,NA,few,CASSSPPGRTPSGANVLTF,TGTGCCAGCAGTTCACCTCCGGGACGAACTCCCTCTGGGGCCAACGTCCTGACTTTC
TRBV6-5,TRBJ1-1,TRBD1,few,CASSYQTGPEAFF,TGTGCCAGCAGTTACCAGACAGGGCCTGAAGCTTTCTTT
TRBV12-3/TRBV12-4,TRBJ1-3,NA,few,CASSLRNTIYF,TGTGCCAGCAGCCTACGTAACACCATATATTTT